This T cell receptor beta chain stems from a study of T cell repertoires in cytomegalovirus infection. Looking at the study overall: Both recently identified HLA-C-restricted and well-studied HLA-B-restricted CMV epitopes were used in the study. CMV infection and matching HLA type were both indicated by public TCR beta signatures.

A single record per CDR3 protein comes from TCRdb applying MiXCR to the reads. This table holds hundreds of thousands of distinct CDR3 sequences, roughly 42% found once. The CDR3 spans 13 residues. The V gene lost 5 bases and the J gene lost 10 bases, with 15 bases spanning the gap. Germline V gene lookup returns CDR1 SGHVS and CDR2 FNYEAQ. Study-wide results and caveats: Summed frequency of shared TCR beta families picked out CMV carriers who also had the relevant HLA. CMV-specific TCR beta clonotypes restricted by HLA-C were the ones dominating the ex vivo response.

To note about this clonotype: The antigen remains undetermined.

The TCR originated in a human donor in good health (CMV status not recorded). Some clones in this sample may be carry-over from other donors' samples. The J gene is TRBJ1-3, the V gene TRBV7-6; perhaps TRBD1 as D (6 bases). Sequenced here: cultured PBMCs, sampled from culture after CMV antigen stimulation. CDR3 sequence: CASSPVRGQTIYF. The DNA of the CDR3 is TGTGCCAGCAGCCCAGTCAGAGGACAGACCATATATTTT.